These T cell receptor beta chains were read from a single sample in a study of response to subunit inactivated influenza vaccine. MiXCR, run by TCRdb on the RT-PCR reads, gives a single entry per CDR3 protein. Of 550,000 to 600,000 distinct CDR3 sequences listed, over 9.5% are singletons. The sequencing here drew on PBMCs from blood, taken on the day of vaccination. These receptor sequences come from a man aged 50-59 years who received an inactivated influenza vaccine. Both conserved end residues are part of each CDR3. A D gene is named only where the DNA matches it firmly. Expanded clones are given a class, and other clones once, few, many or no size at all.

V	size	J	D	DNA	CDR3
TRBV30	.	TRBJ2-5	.	TGTGCCTGGAGTGTACGTGGCGTCCCAGAGACCCAGTACTTC	CAWSVRGVPETQYF
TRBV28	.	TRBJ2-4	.	TGTGCCAGCAGGGCAGGGGGGGCTGGGGGAAACATTCAGTACTTC	CASRAGGAGGNIQYF
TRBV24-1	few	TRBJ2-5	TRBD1	TGTGCCACCGCTTCCTCCGGGACAGGGGATGAGACCCAGTACTTC	CATASSGTGDETQYF
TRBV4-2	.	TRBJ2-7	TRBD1	TGTGCCAGCAGCCACCTGGGTGACAGGGCCTACGAGCAGTACTTC	CASSHLGDRAYEQYF
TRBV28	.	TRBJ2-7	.	TGTGCCAGCAGGTTTAGAGGGACTCCTGAGCAGTACTTC	CASRFRGTPEQYF
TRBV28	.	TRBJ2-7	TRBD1	TGTGCCAGCAGTCCAAATCGACAGGGGTACGAGCAGTACTTC	CASSPNRQGYEQYF
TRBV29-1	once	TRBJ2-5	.	TGCAGCGTTGAAAGAACAGTACAAGAGACCCAGTACTTC	CSVERTVQETQYF
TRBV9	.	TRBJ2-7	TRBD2	TGTGCCAGCAGCGATGGGACTAGCGGGAGGAGCTCCTACGAGCAGTACTTC	CASSDGTSGRSSYEQYF
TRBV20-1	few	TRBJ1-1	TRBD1	TGCAGTGCAACAGGGACAGCGGACACTGAAGCTTTCTTT	CSATGTADTEAFF
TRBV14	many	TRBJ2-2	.	TGTGCCAGCAGCCAAGAATTGTACAATGGCACCGGTGGGCCCGGGGAGCTGTTTTTT	CASSQELYNGTGGPGELFF
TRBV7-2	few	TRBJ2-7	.	TGTGCCAGCAGCTTACCGGTTACCTACGAGCAGTACTTC	CASSLPVTYEQYF
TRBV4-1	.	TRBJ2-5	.	TGCGCCAGCAGCCAATCTGGCTACCAAGAGACCCAGTACTTC	CASSQSGYQETQYF
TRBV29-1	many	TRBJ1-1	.	TGCAGCGTTGGAGGGTTCGGGACTGAAGCTTTCTTT	CSVGGFGTEAFF
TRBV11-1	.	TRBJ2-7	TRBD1	TGTGCCAGCAGCCACCTTTCCGGCGCTCGGCGGACAGGGAGTAACGAGCAGTACTTC	CASSHLSGARRTGSNEQYF
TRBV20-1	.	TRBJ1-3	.	TGCAGTGCTAGAGATGGGCTTCTTGCGGCCTCTGGAAACACCATATATTTT	CSARDGLLAASGNTIYF
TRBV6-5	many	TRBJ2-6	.	TGTGCCAGCAGTTACCGCCGCGGGCCTGACGTCCTGACTTTC	CASSYRRGPDVLTF
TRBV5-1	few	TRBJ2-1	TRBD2	TGCGCCAGCAGCTATGGCCCGGGACTAGCGGGAGTCAATGAGCAGTTCTTC	CASSYGPGLAGVNEQFF
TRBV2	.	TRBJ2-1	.	TGTGCCAGCAACGGGGTCTCCTCCTACAATGAGCAGTTCTTC	CASNGVSSYNEQFF
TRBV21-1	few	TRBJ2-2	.	TGTGCCAGCAGCAAACTGTGTAGCGGGAGTGATACCGGGGAGCTGTTTTTT	CASSKLCSGSDTGELFF
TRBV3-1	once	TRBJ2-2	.	TGTGCCAGCAGGGGCCTCCGAGGTACGGGTACCGGGGAGCTGTTTTTT	CASRGLRGTGTGELFF
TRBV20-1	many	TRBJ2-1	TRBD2	TGCAGTAGCGGGACTCACAATGAGCAGTTCTTC	CSSGTHNEQFF
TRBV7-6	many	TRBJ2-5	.	TGTGCCAGCAGCACCTTGCGGGAGACCCAGTACTTC	CASSTLRETQYF
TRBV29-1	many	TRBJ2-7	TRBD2	TGCAGCGTTGCAGCGGGAGTTAGGTACGAGCAGTACTTC	CSVAAGVRYEQYF
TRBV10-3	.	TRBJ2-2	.	TGTGCCATCAGCGGGACTGAGAACACCGGGGAGCTGTTTTTT	CAISGTENTGELFF
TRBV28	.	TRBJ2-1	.	TGTGCCAGCAGTGAACAGTTCAAGGAGTTCTTC	CASSEQFKEFF
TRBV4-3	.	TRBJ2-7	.	TGCGCCAGCAGCCAAGATTTGGGGAATGCCTACGAGCAGTACTTC	CASSQDLGNAYEQYF
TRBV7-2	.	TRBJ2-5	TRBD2	TGTGCCAGCAGCTGGGACTACGCGTCCCAGTACTTC	CASSWDYASQYF
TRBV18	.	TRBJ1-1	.	TGTGCCAGCTCACCACGGGATTGGGCGTCACACAGGTTTACTGAAGCTTTCTTT	CASSPRDWASHRFTEAFF
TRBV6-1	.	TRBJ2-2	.	TGTGCCAGCAGAAGTGGGGCAGGGGCGGTCGGGGAGCTGTTTTTT	CASRSGAGAVGELFF
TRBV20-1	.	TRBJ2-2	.	TGCAGTGCTAGAGATGGGGCTGCAGTAGACACCGGGGAGCTGTTTTTT	CSARDGAAVDTGELFF
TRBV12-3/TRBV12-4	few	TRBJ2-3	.	TGTGCCAGCAGTTCGGGGTCTAGCACAGATACGCAGTATTTT	CASSSGSSTDTQYF
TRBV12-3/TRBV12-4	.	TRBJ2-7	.	TGTGCCAGCAGTGCCGGGACTTCTTCCGACGAGCAGTACTTC	CASSAGTSSDEQYF
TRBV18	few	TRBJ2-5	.	TGTGCCAGCTCACCACCGAACAGGGCGGAGACCCAGTACTTC	CASSPPNRAETQYF
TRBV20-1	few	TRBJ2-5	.	TGCAGTGCTATCGGTCCATTACAAGAGACCCAGTACTTC	CSAIGPLQETQYF
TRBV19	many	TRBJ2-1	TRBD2	TGTGCCAGTAGTATGCTGACTAGCGGGAGAAATGAGCAGTTCTTC	CASSMLTSGRNEQFF
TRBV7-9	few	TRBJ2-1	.	TGTGCCAGCAGCTTCGCAGGGCTATACGACAATGAGCAGTTCTTC	CASSFAGLYDNEQFF
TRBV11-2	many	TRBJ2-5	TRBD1	TGTGCCAGCAGCTTTACGACAGGGGGCTTTGTCGAGACCCAGTACTTC	CASSFTTGGFVETQYF
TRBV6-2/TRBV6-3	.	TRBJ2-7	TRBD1	TGTGCCAGCAGTTACTGGGGGACAGGGTACTTCGAGCAGTACTTC	CASSYWGTGYFEQYF
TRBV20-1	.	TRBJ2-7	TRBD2	TGCAGTGCCCCTGCTAGCGGGTTACCCTCCTACGAGCAGTACTTC	CSAPASGLPSYEQYF
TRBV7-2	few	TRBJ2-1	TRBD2	TGTGCCAGCAGCTTACAGTCCGCTAGCGGCGAGCAGTTCTTC	CASSLQSASGEQFF
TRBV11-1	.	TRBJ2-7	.	TGTGCCAGCAGCTTAACGCAACACCCTGGGCGGGGTCCTTCCTACGAGCAGTACTTC	CASSLTQHPGRGPSYEQYF